One sample yielded the 20 T cell receptor beta chains listed below, sequenced in a study of cytotoxic CD8 clonotypes in ibrutinib-treated CLL. Repertoires were generated with immunoSEQ multiplex PCR, while TCRdb's copy carries only in-frame clones and drops some. Seen here are some 140,000 clones, under 95% observed once, and the top ten hold roughly a tenth. The source was PBMCs, collected after 12 months of ibrutinib treatment. The receptors were sampled from a human donor with chronic lymphocytic leukemia.

With regard to this clone: This specimen includes other DNA sequences encoding the same CDR3. The chain links TRBV5-1 to TRBJ2-5, with D possibly being TRBD2 (6 bases). CDR1 and CDR2 (germline): SGHRS, YFSETQ. This CDR3 comprises 14 residues. V was cut by 0 bases and J by 4 bases, with 10 bases left in between. The CDR3 DNA is TGCGCCAGCAGCTTGGGGCAGGGAGGAGAGACCCAGTACTTC. Translating it yields CASSLGQGGETQYF. The full variable domain, its missing parts supplied by reference TRBV5-1 and TRBJ2-5, is KAGVTQTPRYLIKTRGQQVTLSCSPISGHRSVSWYQQTPGQGLQFLFEYFSETQRNKGNFPGRFSGRQFSNSRSEMNVSTLELGDSALYLCASSLGQGGETQYFGPGTRLLVL.

This clone was counted only a few times. V gene TRBV18 combines with J gene TRBJ2-2; 10 bases agree with TRBD1. Unmatched junction bases numbered 3, after V lost 5 bases and J lost 3 bases. Germline V gene sequence: CDR1 KGHSH, CDR2 LQKENI. The CDR3 extends over 15 amino acids. DNA of the CDR3: TGTGCCAGCTCAGCCGGGACAGGGGACACCGGGGAGCTGTTTTTT. Its translation: CASSAGTGDTGELFF.

The chain has TRBV11-2 and TRBJ1-1; D gene ambiguous. This CDR3 spans 15 amino acids. The V end was cut by 3 bases, the J end by 1 base, with 12 bases between. Per germline, CDR1 SGHAT and CDR2 FQNNGV. CDR3 loop: CASSFPLRTNTEAFF. The CDR3 region has the DNA TGTGCCAGCAGCTTCCCCTTGAGGACGAACACTGAAGCTTTCTTT.

The chain uses TRBV7-3 and TRBJ2-1; 7 bases map to TRBD2. CDR3 size: 16 residues. Looked up from germline, CDR1 is SGHTA and CDR2 is FQGTGA. V shed 2 bases, J shed 0 bases, and the junction held 4 bases outside the gene matches. CDR3 in amino acids: CASSLYLAASYNEQFF. The CDR3 coding sequence is TGTGCCAGCAGCTTATACCTAGCGGCCTCCTACAATGAGCAGTTCTTC.

This clone was observed a single time. The chain has TRBV5-1 and TRBJ2-7; D is ambiguous. This CDR3 is built from 12 residues. Per germline, CDR1 SGHRS and CDR2 YFSETQ. The V and J ends lost 1 base and 6 bases respectively, with 8 bases between them. The CDR3 region has the DNA TGCGCCAGCAGCTTGTCTCTGTCCGAGCAGTACTTC. Translation gives CASSLSLSEQYF. Full variable domain (outside the CDR3, taken from reference TRBV5-1 and TRBJ2-7): KAGVTQTPRYLIKTRGQQVTLSCSPISGHRSVSWYQQTPGQGLQFLFEYFSETQRNKGNFPGRFSGRQFSNSRSEMNVSTLELGDSALYLCASSLSLSEQYFGPGTRLTVT.

V is TRBV19 and J is TRBJ2-3; D is ambiguous. The V end was cut by 4 bases, the J end by 6 bases, with 8 bases between. CDR3 size: 12 residues. Germline lookup yields CDR1 LNHDA and CDR2 SQIVND (reference sequence). The CDR3 DNA is TGTGCCAGTAGTAGTCTCGGCGATACGCAGTATTTT. Its protein is CASSSLGDTQYF.

The chain is built from TRBV27 and TRBJ1-5; D not certain. Deletions cut 6 bases from V and 4 bases from J, with 13 bases between. Germline-derived CDR1 and CDR2 are MNHEY and SMNVEV (reference sequence). The CDR3 is made up of 14 amino acids. Written as DNA, the CDR3 is TGTGCCAGCAGCCGCGGGTATTTTAATCAGCCCCAGCATTTT. It specifies CASSRGYFNQPQHF.

The chain links TRBV19 to TRBJ2-7; D unclear. The CDR3 runs to 13 residues. Trimming removed 5 bases from V and 0 bases from J, with 8 bases in between. CDR1 and CDR2 (germline): LNHDA, SQIVND (reference sequence). CDR3 coding DNA: TGTGCCAGTAGTTCAATACCCTCCTACGAGCAGTACTTC. Its translation: CASSSIPSYEQYF.

The CDR3 DNA reads as TGTGCCAGCAGTGTCTGGGGGGGGACAGGGAAGACCGGGGAGCTGTTTTTT. This gives the protein CASSVWGGTGKTGELFF. The chain has TRBV25-1 and TRBJ2-2; 9 nucleotides agree with TRBD1. The CDR3 loop spans 17 amino acids. V was clipped by 4 bases and J by 5 bases; unmatched bases: 11. Germline loops: CDR1 MGHDK, CDR2 SYGVNS.

This clone was detected once. V gene TRBV6-5 combines with J gene TRBJ1-4, with no clear D. Per germline, CDR1 MNHEY and CDR2 SVGAGI. CDR3 length: 14 amino acids. V was shortened by 6 bases and J by 5 bases, with 13 bases between the two germline ends. This chain's CDR3 is CASRLGSMNEKLFF. CDR3 DNA sequence: TGTGCCAGCAGGTTGGGGTCAATGAATGAAAAACTGTTTTTT.

The genes are TRBV11-2 and TRBJ1-1; D not certain. Germline lookup yields CDR1 SGHAT and CDR2 FQNNGV. Trimming stripped 0 bases from V and 3 bases from J, with 5 bases between. This CDR3 is built from 13 residues. The DNA for the CDR3 is TGTGCCAGCAGCTTAGACTTATACACTGAAGCTTTCTTT. This encodes CASSLDLYTEAFF.

The genes are TRBV7-2 and TRBJ2-5; TRBD1 or TRBD2 may be the D gene (5 bases each). The V and J ends lost 5 bases and 3 bases respectively, with 16 bases between them. CDR3 length: 15 residues. Germline V gives CDR1 SGHTA, CDR2 FQGNSA. Here the CDR3 DNA reads TGTGCCAGCAGCCTCAACTGGGGGTTCGAAGAGACCCAGTACTTC. Protein sequence: CASSLNWGFEETQYF.

The chain links TRBV7-8 to TRBJ2-3; 10 positions agree with TRBD2. J gave up 2 bases and V 3 bases, and 5 bases lay outside the gene matches. CDR1 and CDR2 from the germline V gene are SGHVS and FQNEAQ. The CDR3 length is 16 residues. The CDR3 bases are TGTGCCAGCAGCTTTGGGACTAGCGCTTCCACAGATACGCAGTATTTT. It encodes CASSFGTSASTDTQYF. The entire variable domain, with the rest obtained from reference TRBV7-8 and TRBJ2-3, is as follows: GAGVSQSPRYKVAKRGQDVALRCDPISGHVSLFWYQQALGQGPEFLTYFQNEAQLDKSGLPSDRFFAERPEGSVSTLKIQRTQQEDSAVYLCASSFGTSASTDTQYFGPGTRLTVL.

This clone was found once. The rearrangement links TRBV29-1 to TRBJ2-3, with D unresolved. V was cut by 7 bases and J by 1 base, with 9 bases left in between. There are 12 residues in the CDR3. The germline V gene has CDR1 SQVTM and CDR2 ANQGSEA. CDR3 nucleotides: TGCAGCGACGGGCCTGGCACAGATACGCAGTATTTT. Encoded protein: CSDGPGTDTQYF.

The gene calls are TRBV20-1 and TRBJ2-7; tentatively, D is TRBD2 (5 bases). The V end lost 4 bases, the J end lost 7 bases, and 8 bases lay between the germline ends. The CDR3 sequence is 10 residues long. Germline V gene lookup returns CDR1 DFQATT and CDR2 SNEGSKA (reference sequence). CDR3 loop: CSAKGGEQYF. The CDR3 nucleotides are TGCAGTGCTAAAGGAGGTGAGCAGTACTTC.

This sequence joins TRBV7-2 and TRBJ2-4; D ambiguous. The V end was cut by 1 base, the J end by 1 base, with 11 bases between. Per germline, CDR1 SGHTA and CDR2 FQGNSA. CDR3 length equals 16 residues. Written as DNA, the CDR3 is TGTGCCAGCAGCTTAGAAGGTTCGTGGGCCAAAAACATTCAGTACTTC. This gives the protein CASSLEGSWAKNIQYF.

This chain connects TRBV27 to TRBJ2-1; D possibly corresponds to TRBD2 (5 bases). The CDR3 has 15 amino acids. V lost 7 bases and J lost 0, with 13 bases in between. Germline-derived CDR1 and CDR2 are MNHEY and SMNVEV (reference sequence). This CDR3 is CASKPTGSSYNEQFF. CDR3 nucleotides: TGTGCCAGCAAACCGACGGGGAGCTCCTACAATGAGCAGTTCTTC.

V gene TRBV9 combines with J gene TRBJ2-7; 12 bases line up with TRBD2. CDR1 and CDR2 from the germline V gene are SGDLS and YYNGEE. The CDR3 spans 15 residues. V shed 4 bases and J 7 bases; nucleotides not matched to a gene: 9. CDR3 in DNA: TGTGCCAGCAGCCCAGGGACTAGCGGGTTTATGGAGCAGTACTTC. It specifies CASSPGTSGFMEQYF.

The V and J genes are TRBV15 and TRBJ1-5; the match to TRBD1 covers 8 bases. The CDR3 runs 19 residues. Germline-derived CDR1 and CDR2 are LNHNV and YYDKDF (reference sequence). V lost 1 base, J lost 5 bases, and 16 bases stayed unmatched. Written as DNA, the CDR3 is TGTGCCACCAGCAGAGGCGGACAGGGAAAAGGAGCGTACGATCAGCCCCAGCATTTT. This codes for CATSRGGQGKGAYDQPQHF.

This clone was seen just once. The chain couples TRBV28 to TRBJ2-7; D perhaps matches TRBD2 (5 bases). This CDR3 comprises 12 residues. The ends were cut back, 7 bases at V and 3 bases at J, with 10 bases in the middle. Germline lookup yields CDR1 MDHEN and CDR2 SYDVKM. The CDR3 region has the DNA TGTGCCAGCACTGATGAGGGCTACGAGCAGTACTTC. Translating gives CASTDEGYEQYF.